This TCR beta chain was retrieved from a study of blood T cell repertoires in COVID-19. Study details: Sites in the United States, Italy and Spain provided acute and convalescent COVID-19 samples. In each case, the material was cDNA or gDNA derived from T cells, B-cell-depleted T cells, or PBMCs.

Per the study methods: Amplifying reference gene primers gave estimates of nucleated cell counts. Clones were read by immunoSEQ multiplex PCR, and TCRdb kept only the in-frame ones, dropping some. That table furnishes V, J and clone size, whereas the DNA furnished D and trimming. The profile covers about 130,000 clones, with around 87% appearing a single time and around 20% taken by the ten largest. The germline gives CDR1 SSHAT, CDR2 FNYEAQ (reference sequence). Trimming stripped 5 bases from V and 1 base from J, with 21 bases between. The CDR3 runs 18 residues. The receptor comes from a woman aged 45-65 years who had recovered from COVID-19. Sequencing was done on a sample of peripheral blood. This sequence joins TRBV7-7 and TRBJ2-1; D not resolved. This CDR3 is CASSPHPPGRLSYNEQFF. The CDR3 nucleotides are TGTGCCAGCAGCCCACACCCCCCGGGTAGGCTTTCCTACAATGAGCAGTTCTTC.